This T cell receptor (beta chain) stems from a study of cytomegalovirus exposure and HLA in healthy donors. Study at large: T cells numbering around 180 million yielded around 120 million unique TCR beta sequences in an earlier analysis. Early released data had about 85 million unique TCRs, all coming from HLA-typed donors.

The J segment lost 7 bases and the V segment lost 2 bases, leaving 4 bases of the junction unmatched. Germline V gives CDR1 MDHEN, CDR2 SYDVKM. The CDR3 spans 14 residues. 13 Jbeta primers and 60 Vbeta primers were used for the PCR. Using immunoSEQ multiplex PCR, the repertoire was profiled, and TCRdb retains in-frame clones only, with some absent. The sample has about 120,000 clones, 77% seen once. This clone is a singleton in its sample. Its antigen is not identified. Study conclusions and caveats: TCR beta V segments were, for the most part, productive about 90% or about 30% of the time in an earlier analysis.

Everyone who donated was a healthy bone marrow donor. The specimen sequenced was PBMCs. This chain connects TRBV28 to TRBJ1-5; 8 bases map to TRBD1. The receptor comes from a man between 18 and 35 years old in good health and CMV-seropositive. The CDR3 DNA reads as TGTGCCAGCAGTTTAGGACAGGGAAAGCAGCCCCAGCATTTT. It translates to CASSLGQGKQPQHF.